One sample yielded the 8 T cell receptor beta chains listed below, sequenced in a study of vaccination effects on CD4 cells after COVID-19. These receptors lack a known antigen. Expansion with viral peptide pools was applied to antigen-specific CD4+ T cells by the ViraFEST assay prior to sequencing. Researchers isolated CD4+ T cells once around 11 days of culture had elapsed. It was between March and December 2020 that the person had a SARS-CoV-2 infection confirmed by PCR. Assay used: immunoSEQ multiplex PCR; TCRdb lists only in-frame clones, some missing. The table lists tens of thousands of clones, approximately 80% of them singletons. This specimen consisted of CD4+ T cells from PBMCs cultured with HCoV-NL63 spike peptides, obtained before COVID-19 vaccination. The receptors were gathered from a human donor who had a prior SARS-CoV-2 infection.

This clone showed up just once. The V gene is TRBV5-1, the J gene TRBJ1-2, with 8 positions matching TRBD1. The CDR3 extends over 14 amino acids. CDR1 and CDR2 (germline): SGHRS, YFSETQ. J gave up 4 bases and V 4 bases, and 6 bases lay outside the gene matches. The DNA of the CDR3 is TGCGCCAGCAGCCCCGGACAGGGTGGCTATGGCTACACCTTC. Its protein is CASSPGQGGYGYTF.

V is TRBV4-1 and J is TRBJ2-7; 10 nucleotides align to TRBD2. The V segment lost 0 bases and the J segment 1 base; nucleotides outside the gene matches: 9. The germline CDR1 and CDR2 sequences are MGHRA and YSYEKL. The CDR3 is made up of 18 amino acids. CDR3 residues: CASSQDYGTSGISYEQYF. The DNA of the CDR3 is TGCGCCAGCAGCCAAGATTACGGAACTAGCGGGATATCCTACGAGCAGTACTTC.

The gene calls are TRBV28 and TRBJ1-5; possibly TRBD1 for D (6 bases). The ends were cut back, 6 bases at V and 15 bases at J, with 21 bases in the middle. The CDR3 contains 13 residues. Germline CDR1 reads MDHEN; CDR2 reads SYDVKM. For the CDR3, the DNA is TGTGCCAGCAGCCCGGCAGGAGAGGGGGGCTTGCATTTT. It yields the protein CASSPAGEGGLHF.

This clone appeared a few times. The gene calls are TRBV12-5 and TRBJ1-1, with D perhaps TRBD1 (6 bases). The V gene's germline CDR1 is LGHNT and CDR2 FRNRAP. This CDR3 has 12 residues. The V end lost 3 bases, the J end lost 8 bases, and 10 bases lay between the germline ends. The CDR3 sequence is CASGFGQREAFF. Here the CDR3 DNA reads TGTGCTAGTGGTTTCGGACAGCGAGAAGCTTTCTTT.

This chain uses TRBV6-4 with TRBJ1-1, with TRBD1 matching 11 bases. Germline trimming cut 8 bases from V and 4 bases from J; bases unmatched to any gene: 6. The germline V gene has CDR1 MRHNA and CDR2 SNTAGT. The CDR3 is 14 amino acids. CDR3 nucleotides: TGTGCCAGCCGACGGGACAGGGGGGGCACTGAAGCTTTCTTT. Its protein is CASRRDRGGTEAFF.

The chain carries TRBV27 and TRBJ2-6, with D unclear. The CDR3 has 14 residues. The V end was cut by 5 bases, the J end by 0 bases, with 5 bases between. Germline V gene data show CDR1 as MNHEY and CDR2 as SMNVEV (reference sequence). The CDR3 is CASSPYSGANVLTF. The CDR3 nucleotides are TGTGCCAGCAGTCCCTACTCTGGGGCCAACGTCCTGACTTTC.

The chain employs TRBV18 and TRBJ1-5; D is possibly TRBD1 (5 bases). Trimming shortened V by 2 bases and J by 1 base, and 18 bases separated the two germline ends. The germline V gene has CDR1 KGHSH and CDR2 LQKENI. The CDR3 sequence is 18 residues long. The CDR3 region is CASSPFTQARGSNQPQHF. Here the CDR3 DNA reads TGTGCCAGCTCACCATTCACCCAGGCGAGGGGAAGCAATCAGCCCCAGCATTTT.

The chain couples TRBV10-3 to TRBJ2-5; D is perhaps TRBD2 (6 bases). The V gene lost 9 bases and the J gene lost 2 bases, with 10 bases spanning the gap. The CDR3 runs to 12 residues. Germline V gene sequence: CDR1 ENHRY, CDR2 SYGVKD. CDR3 sequence (DNA): TGTGCCATGGGGCGGGGACAAGAGACCCAGTACTTC. It specifies CAMGRGQETQYF.